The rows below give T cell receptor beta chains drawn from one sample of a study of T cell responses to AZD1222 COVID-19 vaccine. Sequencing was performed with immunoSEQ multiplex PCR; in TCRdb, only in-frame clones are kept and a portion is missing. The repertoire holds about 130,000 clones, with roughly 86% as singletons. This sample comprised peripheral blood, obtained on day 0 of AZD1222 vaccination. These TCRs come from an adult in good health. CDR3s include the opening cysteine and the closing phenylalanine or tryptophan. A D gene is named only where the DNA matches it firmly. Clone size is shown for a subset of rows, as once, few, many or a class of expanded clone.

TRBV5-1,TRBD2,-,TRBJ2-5,CASSTTSGGETQYF,TGCGCCAGCAGCACTACTAGCGGGGGAGAGACCCAGTACTTC
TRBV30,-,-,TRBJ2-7,CAWRPGGAPRSF,TGTGCCTGGCGCCCGGGGGGCGCCCCCCGGTCGTTC
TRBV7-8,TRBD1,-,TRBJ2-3,CASRVGTGRGTDTQYF,TGTGCCAGCAGGGTTGGGACAGGCCGAGGAACAGATACGCAGTATTTT
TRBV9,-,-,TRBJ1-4,CASSDDITNEKLFF,TGTGCCAGCAGCGATGACATCACTAATGAAAAACTGTTTTTT
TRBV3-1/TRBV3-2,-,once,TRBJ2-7,CASSPIPYDEQYF,TGTGCCAGCAGCCCCATCCCCTATGACGAGCAGTACTTC
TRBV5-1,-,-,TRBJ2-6,CASSTGHNSGANVLTF,TGCGCCAGCAGCACGGGACACAACTCTGGGGCCAACGTCCTGACTTTC
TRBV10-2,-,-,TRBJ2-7,CASSGQTYEQYF,TGCGCCAGCAGTGGGCAGACCTACGAGCAGTACTTC
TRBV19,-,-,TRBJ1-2,CASIPRDSLRGYTF,TGTGCCAGTATTCCCCGGGACTCACTACGGGGCTACACCTTC
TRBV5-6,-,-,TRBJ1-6,CASSFGRLNSPLHF,TGTGCCAGCAGCTTTGGACGGTTAAATTCACCCCTCCACTTT
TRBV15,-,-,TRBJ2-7,CATSRDFAEQYF,TGTGCCACCAGCAGAGATTTTGCCGAGCAGTACTTC
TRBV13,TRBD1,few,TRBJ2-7,CASSLRDRAAYEQYF,TGTGCCAGCAGCTTAAGGGACAGGGCGGCGTACGAGCAGTACTTC
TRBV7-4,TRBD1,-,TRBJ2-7,CASPRDRLTYEQYF,TGTGCCAGTCCCAGGGACAGACTTACCTACGAGCAGTACTTC
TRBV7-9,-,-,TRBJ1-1,CASSLTGSNTEAFF,TGTGCCAGCAGCTTAACAGGGTCGAACACTGAAGCTTTCTTT
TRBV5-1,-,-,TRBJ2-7,CASSSLRDHSYEQYF,TGCGCCAGCAGCTCACTTCGGGACCACTCTTACGAGCAGTACTTC
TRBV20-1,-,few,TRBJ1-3,CSASVGNTIYF,TGCAGTGCTAGCGTTGGAAACACCATATATTTT
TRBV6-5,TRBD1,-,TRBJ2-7,CASSYTWGQGTYEQYF,TGTGCCAGCAGTTACACATGGGGACAGGGGACCTACGAGCAGTACTTC